The 20 T cell receptor beta chains in this list originate from one sample, sequenced in a study of T cell repertoires in ileal Crohn's disease. TCRdb's table, derived via immunoSEQ multiplex PCR, lists solely in-frame clones and lacks some. The sample holds a few thousand clones, roughly four fifths seen once. Sequences were obtained from ileal tissue. These receptors were obtained from an adult with Crohn's disease.

V gene TRBV15 combines with J gene TRBJ2-3; TRBD1 is a possible D gene (6 bases). Between the trimmed V and J ends, which lost 1 base and 5 bases, there was a span of 31 bases. Germline V CDR1 and CDR2: LNHNV, YYDKDF (reference sequence). This CDR3 spans 21 amino acids. The CDR3 sequence is CATSRGERSSGQPIYKDTQYF. Written as DNA, the CDR3 is TGTGCCACCAGCAGAGGGGAACGTTCGTCCGGACAGCCGATATACAAAGATACGCAGTATTTT.

CDR3: CSVGGPSYEQYF. As DNA, the CDR3 is TGCAGCGTTGGGGGGCCATCCTACGAGCAGTACTTC. The chain carries TRBV29-1 and TRBJ2-7; maybe TRBD1 (6 bases). This CDR3 is built from 12 residues. Trimming cost V 4 bases and J 1 base, with 8 bases left between them. Looked up from germline, CDR1 is SQVTM and CDR2 is ANQGSEA.

The chain has TRBV6-1 and TRBJ2-1; TRBD2 matches at 10 bases. Germline trimming cut 6 bases from V and 3 bases from J; bases unmatched to any gene: 5. In germline, CDR1 is MNHNS, CDR2 SASEGT. This CDR3 has 15 amino acids. The chain's CDR3 is CASSGTSEYYNEQFF. The CDR3 bases are TGTGCCAGCAGCGGGACTAGCGAATACTACAATGAGCAGTTCTTC.

This chain joins TRBV28 and TRBJ1-4, with D perhaps matching TRBD1 (6 bases). Germline V gene lookup returns CDR1 MDHEN and CDR2 SYDVKM. V lost 8 bases, J lost 8 bases, and 15 bases lay in between. This CDR3 spans 13 amino acids. The CDR3 DNA reads as TGTGCCAGCGGGGGGGGGCAGGGGGAAAAACTGTTTTTT. This encodes CASGGGQGEKLFF.

The chain couples TRBV19 to TRBJ1-5; 10 nucleotides agree with TRBD1. The CDR3 spans 16 residues. Germline values: CDR1 LNHDA, CDR2 SQIVND (reference sequence). V gave up 2 bases and J gave up 6 bases; unmatched junction bases: 7. The CDR3 region is CASSIRGQGKGQPQHF. Here the CDR3 DNA reads TGTGCCAGTAGTATACGGGGACAGGGGAAGGGTCAGCCCCAGCATTTT. Together with reference TRBV19 and TRBJ1-5, the CDR3 gives the full variable domain: DGGITQSPKYLFRKEGQNVTLSCEQNLNHDAMYWYRQDPGQGLRLIYYSQIVNDFQKGDIAEGYSVSREKKESFPLTVTSAQKNPTAFYLCASSIRGQGKGQPQHFGDGTRLSIL.

This chain links TRBV9 with TRBJ1-3, with D tentatively TRBD1 (5 bases). V was clipped by 1 base and J by 1 base, with 24 bases between them. Germline V gene data show CDR1 as SGDLS and CDR2 as YYNGEE. This CDR3 region has 20 residues. The CDR3 region is CASSVRSGWDSLGSGNTIYF. CDR3 nucleotides: TGTGCCAGCAGCGTACGATCGGGATGGGACTCCCTTGGGTCTGGAAACACCATATATTTT. The full variable domain, its missing parts supplied by reference TRBV9 and TRBJ1-3, is DSGVTQTPKHLITATGQRVTLRCSPRSGDLSVYWYQQSLDQGLQFLIQYYNGEERAKGNILERFSAQQFPDLHSELNLSSLELGDSALYFCASSVRSGWDSLGSGNTIYFGEGSWLTVV.

CDR3 in amino acids: CASGLGTVFQETQYF. The CDR3 DNA reads TGTGCTAGTGGTTTGGGGACAGTTTTTCAAGAGACCCAGTACTTC. This rearrangement joins TRBV12-5 to TRBJ2-5; a possible D gene is TRBD1 (6 bases). The V gene lost 1 base and the J gene lost 2 bases, with 11 bases spanning the gap. From germline, CDR1 is LGHNT and CDR2 FRNRAP. The CDR3 sequence is 15 residues long.

The chain couples TRBV5-1 to TRBJ1-2; 7 bases map to TRBD1. Germline values: CDR1 SGHRS, CDR2 YFSETQ. This CDR3 is 14 amino acids long. V dropped 0 bases and J dropped 8; count of bases not matched to a gene: 7. The CDR3 region is CASSLAGQRVGYTF. The CDR3 DNA reads TGCGCCAGCAGCTTGGCGGGACAGAGGGTGGGCTACACCTTC.

This chain links TRBV6-4 with TRBJ2-3; 12 bases line up with TRBD2. The CDR3 runs to 14 residues. Trimming removed 4 bases from V and 4 bases from J; junction bases left unmatched: 0. Germline V lookup: CDR1 MRHNA, CDR2 SNTAGT. DNA for the CDR3: TGTGCCAGCAGTGCTAGCGGGGGGGCAGATACGCAGTATTTT. Translation: CASSASGGADTQYF.

The chain links TRBV5-1 to TRBJ2-3, with D tentatively TRBD2 (7 bases). Trimming took off 0 bases at V and 5 bases at J, with 13 bases between the two ends. The CDR3 is made up of 15 amino acids. The germline V gene encodes CDR1 SGHRS and CDR2 YFSETQ. CDR3 amino acids: CASSLGWRGGDTQYF. CDR3 nucleotide sequence: TGCGCCAGCAGCTTGGGCTGGAGGGGGGGAGATACGCAGTATTTT. Full variable domain (rest looked up from reference TRBV5-1 and TRBJ2-3): KAGVTQTPRYLIKTRGQQVTLSCSPISGHRSVSWYQQTPGQGLQFLFEYFSETQRNKGNFPGRFSGRQFSNSRSEMNVSTLELGDSALYLCASSLGWRGGDTQYFGPGTRLTVL.

In this sample, this clone is large. The chain carries TRBV5-1 and TRBJ2-3, with TRBD1 matching over 7 bases. The germline gives CDR1 SGHRS, CDR2 YFSETQ. V gave up 4 bases and J gave up 2 bases; unmatched junction bases: 7. The CDR3 totals 15 residues. The CDR3 DNA follows: TGCGCCAGCAGCCCCGGGGACAGCTACACAGATACGCAGTATTTT. This translates into CASSPGDSYTDTQYF.

The CDR3 loop reads CASSFPGGGGDEQYF. In DNA form, the CDR3 reads TGTGCCAGCAGTTTCCCCGGGGGAGGGGGTGACGAGCAGTACTTC. This chain joins TRBV28 and TRBJ2-5; perhaps TRBD2 as D (7 bases). The J call is doubtful: the DNA matches TRBJ2-7 better. This CDR3 comprises 15 residues. Germline loops: CDR1 MDHEN, CDR2 SYDVKM.

V gene TRBV19 combines with J gene TRBJ2-1; 14 bases agree with TRBD2. CDR1 LNHDA and CDR2 SQIVND come from the germline V gene (reference sequence). The ends lost 3 bases at V and 7 bases at J; junction bases unmatched: 2. The CDR3 totals 15 residues. CDR3 DNA: TGTGCCAGTAGTATTGGGACTAGCGGGAGTAATGAGCAGTTCTTC. Its protein is CASSIGTSGSNEQFF.

In this sample, this clone turned up a few times. The chain is built from TRBV6-5 and TRBJ2-1, with 9 bases aligning to TRBD2. V shed 6 bases and J 3 bases; nucleotides not matched to a gene: 0. Germline CDR1 is MNHEY and CDR2 is SVGAGI. This CDR3 contains 13 residues. The CDR3 bases are TGTGCCAGCAGGCGGGAGGGCTACAATGAGCAGTTCTTC. Translation: CASRREGYNEQFF.

The chain couples TRBV19 to TRBJ2-7, with D perhaps matching TRBD2 (5 bases). Between the trimmed V and J ends, which lost 3 bases and 3 bases, there was a span of 9 bases. The CDR3 is 13 amino acids. The V gene's germline CDR1 is LNHDA and CDR2 SQIVND (reference sequence). The CDR3 DNA is TGTGCCAGTAGTATGAGGGTCGACTACGAGCAGTACTTC. Its translation is CASSMRVDYEQYF.

This clone was observed a handful of times. J is TRBJ1-3 and V is TRBV2, with 7 positions matching TRBD1. In germline, CDR1 is SNHLY, CDR2 FYNNEI. V shed 5 bases and J 0 bases; nucleotides not matched to a gene: 4. The CDR3 extends over 15 amino acids. CDR3 bases: TGTGCCAGCAGTCCTGACAGGGCCTCTGGAAACACCATATATTTT. This gives the protein CASSPDRASGNTIYF.

The J gene is TRBJ2-3, the V gene TRBV28; 11 bases line up with TRBD2. Germline CDR1 and CDR2: MDHEN and SYDVKM. The CDR3 is 16 amino acids. Trimming cost V 5 bases and J 6 bases; bases outside gene matches: 10. The CDR3 sequence is CASSPPIAGGRDTQYF. In DNA form, the CDR3 reads TGTGCCAGCAGTCCCCCGATAGCGGGGGGGCGCGATACGCAGTATTTT.

This sequence joins TRBV5-6 and TRBJ2-1; D unresolved. Looked up from germline, CDR1 is SGHDT and CDR2 is YYEEEE. CDR3 length equals 15 residues. The V end was cut by 6 bases, the J end by 0 bases, with 13 bases between. The CDR3 protein is CASMSGSSSYNEQFF. The DNA for the CDR3 is TGTGCCAGCATGTCCGGGTCCAGCTCCTACAATGAGCAGTTCTTC.

This chain uses TRBV12-5 with TRBJ2-5, with a possible D match to TRBD2 (5 bases). Germline V gene sequence: CDR1 LGHNT, CDR2 FRNRAP. The V end was cut by 7 bases, the J end by 0 bases, with 12 bases between. This CDR3 region has 14 residues. For the CDR3, the DNA is TGTGCTAGTGCCCCGATGGACTACCAAGAGACCCAGTACTTC. This codes for CASAPMDYQETQYF.

This rearrangement joins TRBV4-3 to TRBJ1-4, with D perhaps matching TRBD1 (5 bases). V was pared by 4 bases and J by 8 bases, with 11 bases between. The CDR3 has 13 amino acids. Germline V CDR1 and CDR2: LGHNA, YSLEER. CDR3 residues: CASSRSGEEKLFF. CDR3 coding DNA: TGCGCCAGCAGCCGATCGGGGGAGGAAAAACTGTTTTTT.